The rows below give T cell receptor beta chains drawn from one sample of a study of shared clonotypes between healthy human individuals. The assay was immunoSEQ multiplex PCR, and TCRdb's table has in-frame clones only and misses some. The data contain 1,500,000 or so clones, about 98.5% of them singletons. Specimen: naive CD4+ T cells sorted from blood. The receptors shown here come from a man between 25 and 39 years old in good health. CDR3s include the opening cysteine and the closing phenylalanine or tryptophan. D genes are given only for firm matches. Clone size appears in some rows only: once, few, many, or a class for an expanded clone.

NA	TRBV4-2	NA	TRBJ2-5	TGTGCCAGCAGCCAAGCGGGGGCGCCGGAGACCCAGTACTTC	CASSQAGAPETQYF
NA	TRBV6-5	NA	TRBJ2-7	TGTGCCAGCAGTGAACACCGTTACGAGCAGTACTTC	CASSEHRYEQYF
NA	TRBV7-2	once	TRBJ2-5	TGTGCCAGCTCCCGGCCCCAAGAGACCCAGTACTTC	CASSRPQETQYF
TRBD2	TRBV4-1	NA	TRBJ2-3	TGCGCCAGCAGCCAGCTTCGGGGGCGGGAGGGCCACCTCACAGATACGCAGTATTTT	CASSQLRGREGHLTDTQYF
NA	TRBV9	NA	TRBJ2-1	TGTGCCAGCAGCGTAAGGGGACTCCGGGACTATGAGCAGTTCTTC	CASSVRGLRDYEQFF
TRBD2	TRBV5-1	NA	TRBJ2-1	TGCGCCAGCAGCTTGGGGACTAGCGGTTTTAATGAGCAGTTCTTC	CASSLGTSGFNEQFF
NA	TRBV6-1	NA	TRBJ1-5	TGTGCCAGCAGTGGGACTTTCAATCAGCCCCAGCATTTT	CASSGTFNQPQHF
NA	TRBV7-8	NA	TRBJ2-3	TGTGCCAGCAGCTTATTAGAAAGCACAGATACGCAGTATTTT	CASSLLESTDTQYF
TRBD2	TRBV7-7	NA	TRBJ2-1	TGTGCCAGCAGCTTAGCCGGGACTAGCGGGAAGCAGTTCTTC	CASSLAGTSGKQFF
NA	TRBV7-9	NA	TRBJ1-3	TGTGCCAGCAGTCTCATCGGGAGCTCTGGAAACACCATATATTTT	CASSLIGSSGNTIYF
TRBD1	TRBV7-6	NA	TRBJ2-7	TGTGCCAGCAGCTTATTTAGACAGGGGGGAATCGAGCAGTACTTC	CASSLFRQGGIEQYF
NA	TRBV6-4	NA	TRBJ2-7	TGTGCCAGCAGTCGAGCCCCGGGAGCCTACGAGCAGTACTTC	CASSRAPGAYEQYF
NA	TRBV9	NA	TRBJ2-1	TGTGCCAGCAGCCCGAGACTCCGAGGGTCCTACAATGAGCAGTTCTTC	CASSPRLRGSYNEQFF
TRBD1	TRBV25-1	NA	TRBJ1-5	TGTGCCAGCAGCCAGGGGGTGGAGCAGCCCCAGCATTTT	CASSQGVEQPQHF
NA	TRBV4-1	once	TRBJ2-5	TGCGCCAGCAGCCAAGATCCAGGGGCAGGAGGGAGGGTCATGGAGACCCAGTACTTC	CASSQDPGAGGRVMETQYF
NA	TRBV5-4	NA	TRBJ2-5	TGTGCCAGCAGCTTGGGCAGGGGAGGGGAAGAGACCCAGTACTTC	CASSLGRGGEETQYF